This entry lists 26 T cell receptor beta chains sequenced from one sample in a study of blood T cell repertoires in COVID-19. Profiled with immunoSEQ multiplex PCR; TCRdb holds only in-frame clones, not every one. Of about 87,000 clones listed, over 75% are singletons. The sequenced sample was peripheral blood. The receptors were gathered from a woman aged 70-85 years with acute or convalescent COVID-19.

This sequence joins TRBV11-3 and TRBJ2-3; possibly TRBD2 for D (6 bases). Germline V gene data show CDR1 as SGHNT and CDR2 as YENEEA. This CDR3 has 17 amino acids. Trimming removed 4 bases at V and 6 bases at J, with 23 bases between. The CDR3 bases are TGTGCCAGCAGCTCCCGGGAGAAGACCGATAAACTGGATACGCAGTATTTT. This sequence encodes CASSSREKTDKLDTQYF. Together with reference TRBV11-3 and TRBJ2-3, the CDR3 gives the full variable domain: EAGVVQSPRYKIIEKKQPVAFWCNPISGHNTLYWYLQNLGQGPELLIRYENEEAVDDSQLPKDRFSAERLKGVDSTLKIQPAELGDSAVYLCASSSREKTDKLDTQYFGPGTRLTVL.

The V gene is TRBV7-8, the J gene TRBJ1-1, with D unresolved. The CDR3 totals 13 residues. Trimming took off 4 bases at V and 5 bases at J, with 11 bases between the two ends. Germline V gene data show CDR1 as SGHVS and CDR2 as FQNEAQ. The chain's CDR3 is CASSSPSITEAFF. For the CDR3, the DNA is TGTGCCAGCAGCTCCCCCAGTATAACTGAAGCTTTCTTT.

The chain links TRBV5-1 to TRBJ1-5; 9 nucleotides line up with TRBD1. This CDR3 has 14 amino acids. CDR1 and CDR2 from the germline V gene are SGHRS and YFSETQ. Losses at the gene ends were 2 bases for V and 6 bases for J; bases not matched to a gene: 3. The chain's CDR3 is CASSLTGGGQPQHF. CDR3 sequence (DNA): TGCGCCAGCAGCTTAACAGGGGGCGGTCAGCCCCAGCATTTT.

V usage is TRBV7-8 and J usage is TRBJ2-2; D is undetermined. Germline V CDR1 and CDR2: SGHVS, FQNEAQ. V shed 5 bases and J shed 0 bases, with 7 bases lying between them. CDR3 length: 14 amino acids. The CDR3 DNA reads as TGTGCCAGCAGCCCCGAGGCGAACACCGGGGAGCTGTTTTTT. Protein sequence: CASSPEANTGELFF.

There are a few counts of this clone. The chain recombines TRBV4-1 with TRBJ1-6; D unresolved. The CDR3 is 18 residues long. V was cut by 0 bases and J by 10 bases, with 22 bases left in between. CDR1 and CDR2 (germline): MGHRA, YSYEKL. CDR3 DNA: TGCGCCAGCAGCCAAGAAGCCGGGCATTGGGGAGGAATATCACCCCTCCACTTT. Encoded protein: CASSQEAGHWGGISPLHF.

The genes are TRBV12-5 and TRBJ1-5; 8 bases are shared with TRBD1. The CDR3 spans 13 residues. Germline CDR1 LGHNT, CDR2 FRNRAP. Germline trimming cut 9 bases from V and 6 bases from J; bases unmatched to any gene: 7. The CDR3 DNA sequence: TGTGCTAGCCAACAGGGGGGGGGTCAGCCCCAGCATTTT. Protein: CASQQGGGQPQHF. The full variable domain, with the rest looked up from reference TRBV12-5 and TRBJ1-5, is DARVTQTPRHKVTEMGQEVTMRCQPILGHNTVFWYRQTMMQGLELLAYFRNRAPLDDSGMPKDRFSAEMPDATLATLKIQPSEPRDSAVYFCASQQGGGQPQHFGDGTRLSIL.

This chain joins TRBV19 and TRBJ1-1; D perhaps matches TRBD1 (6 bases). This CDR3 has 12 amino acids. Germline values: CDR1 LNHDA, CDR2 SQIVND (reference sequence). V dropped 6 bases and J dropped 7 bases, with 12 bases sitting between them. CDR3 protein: CASSPLTGEAFF. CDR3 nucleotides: TGTGCCAGTAGCCCGCTGACAGGTGAAGCTTTCTTT.

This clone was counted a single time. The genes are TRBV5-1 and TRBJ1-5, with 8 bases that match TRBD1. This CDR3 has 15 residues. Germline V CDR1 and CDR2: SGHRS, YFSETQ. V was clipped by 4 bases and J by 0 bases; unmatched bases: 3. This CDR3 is CASSLGQGSNQPQHF. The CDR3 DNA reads TGCGCCAGCAGCCTCGGACAGGGTAGCAATCAGCCCCAGCATTTT.

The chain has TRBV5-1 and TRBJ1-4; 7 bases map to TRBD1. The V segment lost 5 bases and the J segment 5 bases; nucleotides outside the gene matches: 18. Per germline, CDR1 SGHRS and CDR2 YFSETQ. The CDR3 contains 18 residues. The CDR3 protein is CASSQGEGGKRQNEKLFF. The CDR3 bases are TGCGCCAGCAGTCAAGGGGAAGGGGGCAAGCGCCAAAATGAAAAACTGTTTTTT.

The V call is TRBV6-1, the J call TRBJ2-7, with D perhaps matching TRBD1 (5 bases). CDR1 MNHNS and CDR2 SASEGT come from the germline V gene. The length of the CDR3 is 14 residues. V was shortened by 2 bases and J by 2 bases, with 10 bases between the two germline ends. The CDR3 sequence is CASSENQGTYEQYF. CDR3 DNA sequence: TGTGCCAGCAGTGAAAACCAGGGTACCTACGAGCAGTACTTC.

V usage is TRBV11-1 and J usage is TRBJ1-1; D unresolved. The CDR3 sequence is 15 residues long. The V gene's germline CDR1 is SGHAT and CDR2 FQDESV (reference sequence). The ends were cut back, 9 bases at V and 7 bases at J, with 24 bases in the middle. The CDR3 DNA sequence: TGTGCCAGTCGAGTCTCCGGGGAAGAACATGATGAAGCTTTCTTT. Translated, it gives CASRVSGEEHDEAFF.

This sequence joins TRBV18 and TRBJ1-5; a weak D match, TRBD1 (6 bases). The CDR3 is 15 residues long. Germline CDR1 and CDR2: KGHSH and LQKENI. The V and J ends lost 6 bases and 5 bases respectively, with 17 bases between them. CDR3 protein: CASSPVGGVYQPQHF. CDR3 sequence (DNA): TGTGCCAGCTCCCCTGTTGGGGGCGTTTATCAGCCCCAGCATTTT.

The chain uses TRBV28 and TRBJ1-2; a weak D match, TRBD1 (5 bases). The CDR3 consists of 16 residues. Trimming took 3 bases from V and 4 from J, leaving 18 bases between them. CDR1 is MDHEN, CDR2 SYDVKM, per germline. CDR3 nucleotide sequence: TGTGCCAGCAGTTTCCCGGGGAGGGGCGACGCCTATGGCTACACCTTC. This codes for CASSFPGRGDAYGYTF.

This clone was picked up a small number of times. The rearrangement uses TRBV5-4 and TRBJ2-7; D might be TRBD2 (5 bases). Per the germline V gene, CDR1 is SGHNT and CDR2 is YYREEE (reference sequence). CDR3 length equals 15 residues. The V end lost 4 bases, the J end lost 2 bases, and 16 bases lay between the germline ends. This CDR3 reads CASSPRSGEPYEQYF. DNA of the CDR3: TGTGCCAGCAGCCCACGGTCCGGGGAACCCTACGAGCAGTACTTC.

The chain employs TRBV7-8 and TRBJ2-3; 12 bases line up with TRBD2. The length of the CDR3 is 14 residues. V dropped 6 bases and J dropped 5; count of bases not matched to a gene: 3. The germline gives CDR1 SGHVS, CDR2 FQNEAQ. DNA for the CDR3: TGTGCCAGCAGTCCGACTAGCGGGGGAGATACGCAGTATTTT. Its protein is CASSPTSGGDTQYF.

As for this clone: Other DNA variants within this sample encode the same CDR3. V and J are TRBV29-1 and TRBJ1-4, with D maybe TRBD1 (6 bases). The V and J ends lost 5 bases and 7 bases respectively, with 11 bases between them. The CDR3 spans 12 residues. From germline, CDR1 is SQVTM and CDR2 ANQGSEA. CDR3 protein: CSVNREGEKLFF. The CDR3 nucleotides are TGCAGCGTTAACAGGGAAGGTGAAAAACTGTTTTTT.

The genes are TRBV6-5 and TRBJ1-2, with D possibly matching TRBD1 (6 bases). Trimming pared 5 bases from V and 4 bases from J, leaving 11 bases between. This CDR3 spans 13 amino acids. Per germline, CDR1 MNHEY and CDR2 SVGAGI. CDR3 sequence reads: CASSTDSSYGYTF. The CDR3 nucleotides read TGTGCCAGCAGTACGGACAGTTCCTATGGCTACACCTTC.

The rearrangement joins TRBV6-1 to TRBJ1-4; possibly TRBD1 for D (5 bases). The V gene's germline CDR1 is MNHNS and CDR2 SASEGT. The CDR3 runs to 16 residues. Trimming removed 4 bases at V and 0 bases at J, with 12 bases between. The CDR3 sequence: CASSARQIATNEKLFF. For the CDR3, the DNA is TGTGCCAGCAGTGCCAGACAGATTGCAACTAATGAAAAACTGTTTTTT.

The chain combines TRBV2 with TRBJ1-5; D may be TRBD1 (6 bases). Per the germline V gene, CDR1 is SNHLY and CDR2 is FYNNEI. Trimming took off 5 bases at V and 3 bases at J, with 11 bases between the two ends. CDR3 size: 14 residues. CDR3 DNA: TGTGCCAGCAGTAAGAGGGACAACAATCAGCCCCAGCATTTT. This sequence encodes CASSKRDNNQPQHF. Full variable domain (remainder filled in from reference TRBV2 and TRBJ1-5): EPEVTQTPSHQVTQMGQEVILRCVPISNHLYFYWYRQILGQKVEFLVSFYNNEISEKSEIFDDQFSVERPDGSNFTLKIRSTKLEDSAMYFCASSKRDNNQPQHFGDGTRLSIL.

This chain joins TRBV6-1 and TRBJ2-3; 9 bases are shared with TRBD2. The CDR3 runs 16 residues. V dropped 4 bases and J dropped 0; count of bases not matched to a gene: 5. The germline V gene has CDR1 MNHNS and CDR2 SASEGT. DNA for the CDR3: TGTGCCAGCAGTGGAATAGCGGGGGCGAGCACAGATACGCAGTATTTT. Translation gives CASSGIAGASTDTQYF.

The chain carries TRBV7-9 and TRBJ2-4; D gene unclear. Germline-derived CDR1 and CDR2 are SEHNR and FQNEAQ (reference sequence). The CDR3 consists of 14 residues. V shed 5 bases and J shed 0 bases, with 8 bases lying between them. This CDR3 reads CASSPILAKNIQYF. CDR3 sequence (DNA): TGTGCCAGCAGCCCTATACTAGCCAAAAACATTCAGTACTTC.

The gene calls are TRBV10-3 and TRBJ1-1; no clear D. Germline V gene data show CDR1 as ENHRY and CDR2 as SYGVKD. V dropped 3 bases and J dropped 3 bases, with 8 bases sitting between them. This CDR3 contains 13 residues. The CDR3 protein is CAISDSGDTEAFF. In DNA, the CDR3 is TGTGCCATCAGTGACAGCGGGGACACTGAAGCTTTCTTT.

For the CDR3, the DNA is TGTGCCTGGAGTGTACTTACAGCAGAACAGCCCCAGCATTTT. It specifies CAWSVLTAEQPQHF. The genes are TRBV30 and TRBJ1-5; D is uncertain. CDR1 GTSNPN and CDR2 SVGIG come from the germline V gene (reference sequence). V lost 0 bases and J 7 bases, leaving 13 bases between the germline ends. The length of the CDR3 is 14 residues.

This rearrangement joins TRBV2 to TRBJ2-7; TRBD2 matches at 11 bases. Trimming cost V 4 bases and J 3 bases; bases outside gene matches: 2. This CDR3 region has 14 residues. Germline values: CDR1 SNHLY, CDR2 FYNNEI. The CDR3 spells CASSGLAGGYEQYF. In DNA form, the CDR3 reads TGTGCCAGCAGTGGTCTAGCGGGGGGCTACGAGCAGTACTTC.

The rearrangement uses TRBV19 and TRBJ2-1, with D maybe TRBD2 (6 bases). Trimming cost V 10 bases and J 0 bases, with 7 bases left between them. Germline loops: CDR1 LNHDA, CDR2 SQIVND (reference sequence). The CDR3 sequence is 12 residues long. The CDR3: CATGDSYNEQFF. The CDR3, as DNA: TGTGCCACGGGGGACTCCTACAATGAGCAGTTCTTC. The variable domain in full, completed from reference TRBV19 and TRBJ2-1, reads DGGITQSPKYLFRKEGQNVTLSCEQNLNHDAMYWYRQDPGQGLRLIYYSQIVNDFQKGDIAEGYSVSREKKESFPLTVTSAQKNPTAFYLCATGDSYNEQFFGPGTRLTVL.

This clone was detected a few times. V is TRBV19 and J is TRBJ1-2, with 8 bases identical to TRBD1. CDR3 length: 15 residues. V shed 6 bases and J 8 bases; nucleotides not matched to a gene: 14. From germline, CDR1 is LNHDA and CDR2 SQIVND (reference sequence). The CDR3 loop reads CASRRSTGVRRGYTF. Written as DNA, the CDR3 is TGTGCCAGTAGGAGATCGACAGGGGTTAGGAGAGGCTACACCTTC.